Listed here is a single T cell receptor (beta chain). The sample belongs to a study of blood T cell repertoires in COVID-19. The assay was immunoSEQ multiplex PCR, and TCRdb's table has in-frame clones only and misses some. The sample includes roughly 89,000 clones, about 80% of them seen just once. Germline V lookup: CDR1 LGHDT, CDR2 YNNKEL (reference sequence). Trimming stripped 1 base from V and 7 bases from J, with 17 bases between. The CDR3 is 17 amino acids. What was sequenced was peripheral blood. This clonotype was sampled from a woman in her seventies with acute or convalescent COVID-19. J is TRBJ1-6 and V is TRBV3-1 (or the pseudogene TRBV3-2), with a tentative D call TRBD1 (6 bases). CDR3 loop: CASSQALLSGVNSPLHF. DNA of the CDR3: TGTGCCAGCAGCCAAGCCCTGTTATCAGGGGTAAATTCACCCCTCCACTTT.